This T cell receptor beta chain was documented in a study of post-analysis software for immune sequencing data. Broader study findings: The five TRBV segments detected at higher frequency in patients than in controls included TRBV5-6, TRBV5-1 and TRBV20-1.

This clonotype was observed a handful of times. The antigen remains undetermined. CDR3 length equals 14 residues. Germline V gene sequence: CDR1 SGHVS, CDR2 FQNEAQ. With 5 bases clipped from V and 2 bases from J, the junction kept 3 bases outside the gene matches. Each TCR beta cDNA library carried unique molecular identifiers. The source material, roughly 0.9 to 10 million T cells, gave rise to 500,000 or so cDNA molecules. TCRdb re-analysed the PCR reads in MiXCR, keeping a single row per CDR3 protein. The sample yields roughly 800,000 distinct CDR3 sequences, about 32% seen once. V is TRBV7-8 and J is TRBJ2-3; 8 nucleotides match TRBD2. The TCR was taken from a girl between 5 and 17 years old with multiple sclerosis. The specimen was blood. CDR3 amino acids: CASSALADTDTQYF. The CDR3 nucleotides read TGTGCCAGCAGCGCACTAGCGGACACAGATACGCAGTATTTT.